These 20 T cell receptor beta chains were all obtained from the same sample, sequenced in a study of cytomegalovirus exposure and HLA in healthy donors. PCR primers comprised 60 Vbeta and 13 Jbeta primers. The table came from immunoSEQ multiplex PCR; TCRdb's copy has only in-frame clones and leaves some out. The table shows 150,000 to 200,000 clones, with more than 9.5% occurring only once. Specimen: PBMCs. The receptor source for this set is a man aged 50 to 59 in good health and CMV-seropositive.

This clone has a handful of counts. V is TRBV5-8 and J is TRBJ1-6; TRBD1 matches 8 bases. Germline trimming cut 8 bases from V and 9 bases from J; bases unmatched to any gene: 7. From germline, CDR1 is SGHTS and CDR2 YDEGEE. The CDR3 is 13 amino acids. The CDR3 spells CARTGERGSPLHF. CDR3 in DNA: TGTGCCAGGACAGGGGAGAGGGGTTCACCCCTCCACTTT.

The V gene is TRBV7-2, the J gene TRBJ2-6; D might be TRBD1 (6 bases). V gave up 2 bases and J gave up 0 bases, with 17 bases separating them. The CDR3 extends over 19 amino acids. The germline CDR1 and CDR2 sequences are SGHTA and FQGNSA. Written as DNA, the CDR3 is TGTGCCAGCAGCTTACCCCCGGGACAAAGTTTCTCTGGGGCCAACGTCCTGACTTTC. Residues: CASSLPPGQSFSGANVLTF.

This clone was detected only a few times. The chain joins TRBV6-1 to TRBJ1-1; TRBD1 matches at 7 bases. The CDR3 has 13 amino acids. Germline-derived CDR1 and CDR2 are MNHNS and SASEGT. J gave up 2 bases and V 6 bases, and 3 bases lay outside the gene matches. CDR3 sequence: CASRRQGNTEAFF. CDR3 coding DNA: TGTGCCAGCAGGAGACAGGGTAACACTGAAGCTTTCTTT.

This sequence joins TRBV14 and TRBJ2-3, with D perhaps TRBD2 (5 bases). This CDR3 comprises 12 residues. Germline V lookup: CDR1 SGHDN, CDR2 FVKESK. V was clipped by 1 base and J by 8 bases, with 7 bases between them. This chain's CDR3 is CASSQAGSTQYF. The CDR3 region has the DNA TGTGCCAGCAGCCAAGCGGGGAGTACGCAGTATTTT.

This clone has just a few counts. CDR3 region: CASSDRSWEKLFF. The CDR3 DNA reads as TGTGCCAGCAGTGACCGGAGTTGGGAAAAACTGTTTTTT. The chain couples TRBV6-1 to TRBJ1-4; D is unresolved. Germline V gene sequence: CDR1 MNHNS, CDR2 SASEGT. Deletions cut 3 bases from V and 8 bases from J, with 10 bases between. This CDR3 spans 13 amino acids.

A remark on this clone: Other DNA sequences in the sample encode the same CDR3. The chain has TRBV5-1 and TRBJ1-2; tentative D call: TRBD1 (5 bases). In germline, CDR1 is SGHRS, CDR2 YFSETQ. The CDR3 is made up of 12 amino acids. V lost 3 bases, J lost 7 bases, and 10 bases lay in between. Here the CDR3 reads CASSSPGGGYTF. CDR3 nucleotide sequence: TGCGCCAGCAGCTCCCCCGGGGGTGGCTACACCTTC.

This clone has just a few counts. The rearrangement links TRBV4-1 to TRBJ2-2; D may be TRBD1 (5 bases). CDR1 is MGHRA, CDR2 YSYEKL, per germline. CDR3 length: 18 residues. Trimming took off 4 bases at V and 0 bases at J, with 18 bases between the two ends. The CDR3 nucleotides are TGCGCCAGCAGCCCCCCCCAAACCGAGACAGCGAACACCGGGGAGCTGTTTTTT. Translated: CASSPPQTETANTGELFF.

The rearrangement links TRBV28 to TRBJ2-2; tentative D call: TRBD1 (6 bases). Trimming shortened V by 7 bases and J by 3 bases, and 15 bases separated the two germline ends. This CDR3 is built from 15 residues. The germline V gene encodes CDR1 MDHEN and CDR2 SYDVKM. CDR3 nucleotide sequence: TGTGCCAGCAACGTCTTGGACAGTGACACCGGGGAGCTGTTTTTT. Encoded protein: CASNVLDSDTGELFF.

This clone has just a few counts. V is TRBV9 and J is TRBJ1-1, with D possibly TRBD1 on 5 matching bases. The CDR3 covers 16 residues. Between the trimmed V and J ends, which lost 0 bases and 5 bases, there was a span of 17 bases. Per the germline V gene, CDR1 is SGDLS and CDR2 is YYNGEE. The CDR3 DNA is TGTGCCAGCAGCGTAGGGGCAGGGCTAACGGGTACTGAAGCTTTCTTT. This translates into CASSVGAGLTGTEAFF.

The chain joins TRBV7-8 to TRBJ2-1, with D possibly matching TRBD2 (6 bases). Deletions cut 3 bases from V and 6 bases from J, with 12 bases between. Looked up from germline, CDR1 is SGHVS and CDR2 is FQNEAQ. The CDR3 length is 14 residues. The chain's CDR3 is CASSFASGGNEQFF. CDR3 bases: TGTGCCAGCAGCTTCGCCTCCGGGGGCAATGAGCAGTTCTTC.

This clone was detected a few times. J is TRBJ1-3 and V is TRBV20-1; D is unresolved. CDR3 length: 10 amino acids. Trimming cost V 7 bases and J 3 bases, with 4 bases left between them. CDR1 and CDR2 (germline): DFQATT, SNEGSKA (reference sequence). CDR3: CSVRGNTIYF. CDR3 in DNA: TGCAGTGTTCGTGGAAACACCATATATTTT.

This sequence joins TRBV18 and TRBJ1-1; no firm D call. CDR3 length equals 15 residues. From germline, CDR1 is KGHSH and CDR2 LQKENI. Trimming removed 5 bases at V and 0 bases at J, with 13 bases between. CDR3 protein: CASSTRGGVNTEAFF. The DNA for the CDR3 is TGTGCCAGCTCAACCCGGGGTGGGGTGAACACTGAAGCTTTCTTT.

The J gene is TRBJ2-6, the V gene TRBV6-1; 7 nucleotides match TRBD1. In germline, CDR1 is MNHNS, CDR2 SASEGT. The trim removed 4 bases at V and 0 bases at J, leaving 9 bases unmatched. This CDR3 is 18 amino acids long. CDR3 region: CASSGSTGPSSGANVLTF. Here the CDR3 DNA reads TGTGCCAGCAGTGGGTCGACAGGGCCAAGCTCTGGGGCCAACGTCCTGACTTTC.

This chain links TRBV7-9 with TRBJ1-4; D gene unclear. Looked up from germline, CDR1 is SEHNR and CDR2 is FQNEAQ (reference sequence). The CDR3 sequence is 14 residues long. The V gene lost 0 bases and the J gene lost 4 bases, with 6 bases spanning the gap. The CDR3 region has the DNA TGTGCCAGCAGCTTAGCACGGAGTAATGAAAAACTGTTTTTT. Encoded protein: CASSLARSNEKLFF.

V gene TRBV7-2 combines with J gene TRBJ2-5, with a possible D match to TRBD1 (6 bases). V dropped 2 bases and J dropped 0 bases, with 7 bases sitting between them. This CDR3 contains 14 residues. CDR1 SGHTA and CDR2 FQGNSA come from the germline V gene. The DNA for the CDR3 is TGTGCCAGCAGCTTAACAGGGAACCAAGAGACCCAGTACTTC. Translating gives CASSLTGNQETQYF. Full variable domain (remainder filled in from reference TRBV7-2 and TRBJ2-5): GAGVSQSPSNKVTEKGKDVELRCDPISGHTALYWYRQSLGQGLEFLIYFQGNSAPDKSGLPSDRFSAERTGGSVSTLTIQRTQQEDSAVYLCASSLTGNQETQYFGPGTRLLVL.

J is TRBJ1-5 and V is TRBV10-2, with 8 bases that match TRBD1. Germline CDR1 is WSHSY and CDR2 is SAAADI. The V gene end was trimmed by 2 bases and the J gene end by 2 bases; junction bases not matched to a gene: 2. The CDR3 consists of 15 residues. This CDR3 reads CASSEDRGGNQPQHF. The CDR3 DNA is TGCGCCAGCAGTGAGGACAGGGGTGGCAATCAGCCCCAGCATTTT.

This clone was detected a few times. The V call is TRBV2, the J call TRBJ1-1; possible D gene TRBD1, 5 bases. Deletions cut 4 bases from V and 6 bases from J, with 12 bases between. Germline lookup yields CDR1 SNHLY and CDR2 FYNNEI. CDR3 length: 13 residues. The chain's CDR3 is CASSVGVTAEAFF. The DNA for the CDR3 is TGTGCCAGCAGTGTAGGGGTTACGGCTGAAGCTTTCTTT.

This clone was detected only a few times. This chain links TRBV14 with TRBJ1-1; 7 nucleotides line up with TRBD1. The ends lost 5 bases at V and 11 bases at J; junction bases unmatched: 14. Germline V gives CDR1 SGHDN, CDR2 FVKESK. The CDR3 contains 14 residues. The CDR3 coding sequence is TGTGCCAGCAGCACTCCCAGAGGGGGCAGGGACGCTTTCTTT. Translating gives CASSTPRGGRDAFF.

For this clone: Lacking the conserved final phenylalanine or tryptophan, this CDR3 likely reflects a read error. The chain has TRBV10-3 and TRBJ1-3; D call uncertain. Germline V gene sequence: CDR1 ENHRY, CDR2 SYGVKD. V was trimmed by 10 bases and J by 4 bases, leaving 14 bases between them. This CDR3 contains 13 residues. This chain's CDR3 is CATNGEIGNTIYL. CDR3 in DNA: TGTGCCACGAACGGGGAAATCGGAAACACCATATATTTG.

This clone was detected only a few times. The chain combines TRBV11-1 with TRBJ1-2; 10 bases are shared with TRBD1. The CDR3 is made up of 15 amino acids. V lost 5 bases to trimming and J lost 9 bases; unmatched junction nucleotides: 12. CDR1 is SGHAT and CDR2 is FQDESV in the germline V gene (reference sequence). This chain's CDR3 is CASSPRTGGLISYTF. CDR3 in DNA: TGTGCCAGCAGCCCCCGGACAGGGGGATTGATTAGCTACACCTTC.